The 30 T cell receptor beta chains given below trace back to one sample, sequenced in a study of cytomegalovirus exposure and HLA in healthy donors. Libraries were prepared by immunoSEQ multiplex PCR; TCRdb keeps only in-frame clonotypes and omits some of them. The sample lists roughly 170,000 clones, roughly 84% occurring once. The sample taken for sequencing was PBMCs. Every receptor here comes from a woman aged 18-29 years in good health and CMV-seropositive.

V usage is TRBV5-1 and J usage is TRBJ1-3; 9 bases agree with TRBD1. Looked up from germline, CDR1 is SGHRS and CDR2 is YFSETQ. V lost 0 bases to trimming and J lost 3 bases; unmatched junction nucleotides: 10. This CDR3 region has 18 residues. The CDR3 loop is CASSLVSPGTGSGNTIYF. CDR3 sequence (DNA): TGCGCCAGCAGCTTGGTCTCCCCCGGGACAGGGAGTGGAAACACCATATATTTT.

V is TRBV18 and J is TRBJ2-5; D possibly corresponds to TRBD2 (5 bases). Trimming removed 2 bases at V and 5 bases at J, with 15 bases between. CDR3 size: 15 residues. The V gene's germline CDR1 is KGHSH and CDR2 LQKENI. CDR3 amino acids: CASSPRALTRETQYF. The CDR3 nucleotides are TGTGCCAGCTCACCAAGAGCGCTAACTAGGGAGACCCAGTACTTC.

The chain employs TRBV29-1 and TRBJ1-1, with TRBD1 matching over 12 bases. CDR3 length: 13 amino acids. Germline V lookup: CDR1 SQVTM, CDR2 ANQGSEA. CDR3 coding DNA: TGCAGGGGGACAGGGGGCATGAACACTGAAGCTTTCTTT. Residues: CRGTGGMNTEAFF.

The V gene is TRBV12-5, the J gene TRBJ1-2; D unclear. There are 14 residues in the CDR3. V lost 4 bases to trimming and J lost 5 bases, with 14 bases between them. CDR1 is LGHNT, CDR2 FRNRAP, per germline. This CDR3 reads CASGSSLGEYGYTF. The CDR3 DNA is TGTGCTAGTGGTTCATCCCTCGGGGAGTATGGCTACACCTTC.

The chain carries TRBV5-6 and TRBJ2-7; maybe TRBD1 (5 bases). The CDR3 sequence is 13 residues long. Trimming pared 0 bases from V and 5 bases from J, leaving 9 bases between. The germline gives CDR1 SGHDT, CDR2 YYEEEE. The CDR3 nucleotides read TGTGCCAGCAGCTTGGGAAGGGGCCACGAGCAGTACTTC. This encodes CASSLGRGHEQYF.

The chain recombines TRBV5-6 with TRBJ2-3; TRBD2 matches at 7 bases. Germline trimming cut 2 bases from V and 6 bases from J; bases unmatched to any gene: 15. The CDR3 is made up of 17 amino acids. Germline V CDR1 and CDR2: SGHDT, YYEEEE. DNA for the CDR3: TGTGCCAGCAGCTTTGGGCGGGGGTTGGGGTCGCAGGATACGCAGTATTTT. The encoded protein is CASSFGRGLGSQDTQYF.

This sequence joins TRBV5-1 and TRBJ2-7; D perhaps matches TRBD1 (6 bases). The V and J ends lost 0 bases and 5 bases respectively, with 18 bases between them. The CDR3 runs 16 residues. The germline V gene has CDR1 SGHRS and CDR2 YFSETQ. The CDR3 region is CASSLEGRGPPHEQYF. CDR3 nucleotides: TGCGCCAGCAGCTTGGAGGGCAGGGGTCCCCCCCACGAGCAGTACTTC.

The chain carries TRBV19 and TRBJ2-3; 7 positions match TRBD1. Germline values: CDR1 LNHDA, CDR2 SQIVND (reference sequence). Unmatched junction bases numbered 7, after V lost 5 bases and J lost 2 bases. The CDR3 covers 15 residues. The CDR3 protein is CASSPVGGSTDTQYF. The CDR3 DNA follows: TGTGCCAGTAGTCCAGTAGGGGGCTCCACAGATACGCAGTATTTT.

J is TRBJ1-1 and V is TRBV14; the D is unclear. The CDR3 consists of 14 residues. CDR1 is SGHDN, CDR2 FVKESK, per germline. V was pared by 3 bases and J by 5 bases, with 13 bases between. In nucleotides, the CDR3 is TGTGCCAGCAGCCAGATCGGGGTGGGAACTGAAGCTTTCTTT. This encodes CASSQIGVGTEAFF.

The chain joins TRBV5-1 to TRBJ1-4, with unresolved D. The length of the CDR3 is 16 residues. CDR1 SGHRS and CDR2 YFSETQ come from the germline V gene. Between the trimmed V and J ends, which lost 4 bases and 4 bases, there was a span of 17 bases. CDR3 sequence reads: CASSQKKQRFNEKLFF. In nucleotides, the CDR3 is TGCGCCAGCAGCCAAAAGAAACAGAGATTTAATGAAAAACTGTTTTTT.

The CDR3 DNA reads TGTGCCAGCAGCCCGCGGACAGGGCCCTACGAGCAGTACTTC. Encoded protein: CASSPRTGPYEQYF. This rearrangement joins TRBV5-6 to TRBJ2-7, with 8 bases fitting TRBD1. With 4 bases clipped from V and 2 bases from J, the junction kept 5 bases outside the gene matches. Germline V gene sequence: CDR1 SGHDT, CDR2 YYEEEE. CDR3 size: 14 residues.

This clone was seen a handful of times. The J gene is TRBJ1-4, the V gene TRBV12-5; no reliable D call. The CDR3 is made up of 11 amino acids. V gave up 6 bases and J gave up 5 bases, with 4 bases separating them. Germline lookup yields CDR1 LGHNT and CDR2 FRNRAP. CDR3 DNA sequence: TGTGCTAGTGGACTAAATGAAAAACTGTTTTTT. Translated: CASGLNEKLFF.

This rearrangement joins TRBV25-1 to TRBJ2-2; 10 bases fit TRBD2. Looked up from germline, CDR1 is MGHDK and CDR2 is SYGVNS. The CDR3 has 15 amino acids. Trimming removed 5 bases from V and 4 bases from J; junction bases left unmatched: 4. CDR3: CASSPLAGGTGELFF. The CDR3 bases are TGTGCCAGCAGTCCCTTAGCGGGGGGCACCGGGGAGCTGTTTTTT.

The gene calls are TRBV19 and TRBJ1-2; 8 bases are shared with TRBD1. This CDR3 contains 10 residues. V was clipped by 8 bases and J by 8 bases; unmatched bases: 1. Germline-derived CDR1 and CDR2 are LNHDA and SQIVND (reference sequence). The CDR3 DNA reads TGTGCCAGTGGACAGGGCGGCTACACCTTC. Its translation is CASGQGGYTF.

This rearrangement joins TRBV5-8 to TRBJ2-7; TRBD2 aligns across 7 bases. Trimming removed 3 bases from V and 3 bases from J; junction bases left unmatched: 3. CDR3 length equals 13 residues. The germline gives CDR1 SGHTS, CDR2 YDEGEE. CDR3 residues: CASSSRDYYEQYF. CDR3 DNA: TGTGCCAGCAGCTCCAGGGACTACTACGAGCAGTACTTC.

The chain has TRBV6-5 and TRBJ2-2; tentatively, D is TRBD2 (5 bases). Germline V gene lookup returns CDR1 MNHEY and CDR2 SVGAGI. The CDR3 extends over 13 amino acids. V was pared by 5 bases and J by 1 base, with 5 bases between. The CDR3 loop reads CASSSGNTGELFF. In DNA, the CDR3 is TGTGCCAGCAGTAGCGGGAACACCGGGGAGCTGTTTTTT.

The genes are TRBV5-6 and TRBJ2-1, with 7 bases lining up with TRBD2. This CDR3 comprises 15 residues. V was clipped by 5 bases and J by 6 bases; unmatched bases: 11. Germline CDR1 and CDR2: SGHDT and YYEEEE. CDR3 sequence: CASRIAGDNFNEQFF. CDR3 sequence (DNA): TGTGCCAGCAGGATCGCGGGGGATAATTTCAATGAGCAGTTCTTC.

The chain is built from TRBV5-6 and TRBJ1-6; D not certain. Germline V gives CDR1 SGHDT, CDR2 YYEEEE. CDR3 length: 15 amino acids. Trimming removed 2 bases at V and 9 bases at J, with 15 bases between. CDR3 residues: CASSFRGSGGSPLHF. The CDR3 DNA sequence: TGTGCCAGCAGCTTCCGTGGATCCGGCGGTTCACCCCTCCACTTT.

This chain links TRBV19 with TRBJ1-4; TRBD1 might be the D (5 bases). V lost 11 bases to trimming and J lost 7 bases, with 23 bases between them. This CDR3 is built from 15 residues. Per the germline V gene, CDR1 is LNHDA and CDR2 is SQIVND (reference sequence). The CDR3 region is CAPHKSGGSGEKLFF. The DNA of the CDR3 is TGTGCCCCCCACAAGTCCGGGGGAAGTGGTGAAAAACTGTTTTTT.

This chain links TRBV19 with TRBJ1-5; 12 nucleotides agree with TRBD1. From germline, CDR1 is LNHDA and CDR2 SQIVND (reference sequence). This CDR3 spans 17 amino acids. J was trimmed by 2 bases and V by 4 bases; bases with no gene match: 6. CDR3 amino acids: CASSNRDRGRGNQPQHF. In DNA, the CDR3 is TGTGCCAGTAGTAACCGGGACAGGGGGCGAGGCAATCAGCCCCAGCATTTT.

The rearrangement links TRBV7-3 to TRBJ2-3, with 9 positions matching TRBD1. Germline V gives CDR1 SGHTA, CDR2 FQGTGA. Unmatched junction bases numbered 15, after V lost 2 bases and J lost 0 bases. The CDR3 totals 20 residues. CDR3 region: CASSLCGLTGGIHSTDTQYF. The CDR3 DNA follows: TGTGCCAGCAGCTTATGTGGGTTGACAGGGGGAATTCATAGCACAGATACGCAGTATTTT.

The chain carries TRBV5-1 and TRBJ1-1; 9 bases fit TRBD1. The germline gives CDR1 SGHRS, CDR2 YFSETQ. The CDR3 loop spans 15 amino acids. V lost 3 bases, J lost 5 bases, and 8 bases stayed unmatched. For the CDR3, the DNA is TGCGCCAGCAGCTGGGGGGACAGGGAGCATACTGAAGCTTTCTTT. Amino acid sequence: CASSWGDREHTEAFF.

V is TRBV7-8 and J is TRBJ1-5; the D is unclear. The germline CDR1 and CDR2 sequences are SGHVS and FQNEAQ. With 6 bases removed from V and 2 bases from J, the gap between germline ends came to 14 bases. The length of the CDR3 is 15 residues. CDR3: CASSSRVRGNQPQHF. Written as DNA, the CDR3 is TGTGCCAGCAGTTCCCGGGTCCGGGGCAATCAGCCCCAGCATTTT.

This clone has more than one count but fewer than ten. Here the CDR3 DNA reads TGTGCCAGCAGCCCACCCGGGACAGGGGGCCGCGAGCAGTACTTC. Its protein is CASSPPGTGGREQYF. This rearrangement joins TRBV7-9 to TRBJ2-7, with TRBD1 matching 12 bases. CDR3 length: 15 residues. Looked up from germline, CDR1 is SEHNR and CDR2 is FQNEAQ (reference sequence). Trimming cost V 5 bases and J 6 bases; bases outside gene matches: 8.

The rearrangement joins TRBV6-1 to TRBJ1-1, with a weak D call TRBD1 (6 bases). V was trimmed by 5 bases and J by 7 bases, leaving 11 bases between them. The CDR3 sequence is 12 residues long. Germline V gives CDR1 MNHNS, CDR2 SASEGT. This CDR3 reads CASSWTAYEAFF. The CDR3 region has the DNA TGTGCCAGCAGTTGGACAGCCTATGAAGCTTTCTTT.

V and J are TRBV5-6 and TRBJ1-2; 9 bases are shared with TRBD1. This CDR3 has 13 amino acids. Germline V gene data show CDR1 as SGHDT and CDR2 as YYEEEE. V lost 6 bases to trimming and J lost 11 bases; unmatched junction nucleotides: 11. The DNA for the CDR3 is TGTGCCAGCACCGGAATGGGACAGGGACCTTACACCTTC. Its translation is CASTGMGQGPYTF. Drawing the rest from reference TRBV5-6 and TRBJ1-2, the complete variable domain is DAGVTQSPTHLIKTRGQQVTLRCSPKSGHDTVSWYQQALGQGPQFIFQYYEEEERQRGNFPDRFSGHQFPNYSSELNVNALLLGDSALYLCASTGMGQGPYTFGSGTRLTVV.

CDR3 in DNA: TGTGCCAGCAGCTTACCTAGCGGGGGTTGGGAGACCCAGTACTTC. It encodes CASSLPSGGWETQYF. The chain employs TRBV7-6 and TRBJ2-5; the match to TRBD2 covers 10 bases. CDR1 is SGHVS and CDR2 is FNYEAQ in the germline V gene. J gave up 5 bases and V 2 bases, and 5 bases lay outside the gene matches. The CDR3 runs 15 residues.

The V gene is TRBV27, the J gene TRBJ2-1; 8 nucleotides match TRBD2. The V segment lost 1 base and the J segment 4 bases; nucleotides outside the gene matches: 3. Germline loops: CDR1 MNHEY, CDR2 SMNVEV (reference sequence). The CDR3 extends over 15 amino acids. The CDR3 DNA follows: TGTGCCAGCAGTTTATGGTTAGCGGGATACAATGAGCAGTTCTTC. Translating it yields CASSLWLAGYNEQFF.

Here the CDR3 reads CASSQRTVTEAFF. CDR3 bases: TGCGCCAGCAGCCAAAGGACAGTCACTGAAGCTTTCTTT. J is TRBJ1-1 and V is TRBV4-3; a possible D gene is TRBD1 (6 bases). The V end was cut by 2 bases, the J end by 4 bases, with 8 bases between. The CDR3 runs 13 residues. Germline CDR1 is LGHNA and CDR2 is YSLEER.

This chain links TRBV2 with TRBJ1-5, with D maybe TRBD1 (5 bases). Germline CDR1 reads SNHLY; CDR2 reads FYNNEI. CDR3 length equals 16 residues. Trimming pared 6 bases from V and 2 bases from J, leaving 17 bases between. The CDR3 protein is CASRALRQSGNQPQHF. The CDR3 bases are TGTGCCAGCAGGGCCCTTCGACAGTCGGGCAATCAGCCCCAGCATTTT.